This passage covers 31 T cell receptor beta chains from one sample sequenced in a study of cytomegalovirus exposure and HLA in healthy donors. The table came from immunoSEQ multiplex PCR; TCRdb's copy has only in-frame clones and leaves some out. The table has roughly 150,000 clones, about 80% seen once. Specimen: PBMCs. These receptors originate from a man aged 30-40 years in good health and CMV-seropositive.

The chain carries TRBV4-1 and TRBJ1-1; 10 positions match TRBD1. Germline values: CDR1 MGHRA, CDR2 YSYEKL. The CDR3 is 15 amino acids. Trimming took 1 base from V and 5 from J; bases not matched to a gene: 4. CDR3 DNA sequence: TGCGCCAGCAGCCAAGTCGGACAGGGGGGTACTGAAGCTTTCTTT. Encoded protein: CASSQVGQGGTEAFF.

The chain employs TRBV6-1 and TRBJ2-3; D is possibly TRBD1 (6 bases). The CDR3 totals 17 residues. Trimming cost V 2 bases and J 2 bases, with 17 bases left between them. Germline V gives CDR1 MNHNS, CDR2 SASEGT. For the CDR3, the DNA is TGTGCCAGCAGTGAATTTAACAGGGAGTGGAACACAGATACGCAGTATTTT. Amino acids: CASSEFNREWNTDTQYF.

The CDR3 protein is CASSLVRGPINGYTF. For the CDR3, the DNA is TGTGCCAGCAGCTTAGTGCGGGGTCCCATAAATGGCTACACCTTC. The chain couples TRBV7-3 to TRBJ1-2; D not resolved. The CDR3 covers 15 residues. The germline V gene has CDR1 SGHTA and CDR2 FQGTGA. The germline V and J ends were trimmed by 2 bases and 6 bases, with 16 bases remaining between them.

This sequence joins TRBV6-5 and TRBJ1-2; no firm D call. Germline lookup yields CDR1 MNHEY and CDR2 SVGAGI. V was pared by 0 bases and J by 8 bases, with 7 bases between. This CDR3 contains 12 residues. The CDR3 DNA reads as TGTGCCAGCAGTTACTCCGGGGTAGGCTACACCTTC. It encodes CASSYSGVGYTF.

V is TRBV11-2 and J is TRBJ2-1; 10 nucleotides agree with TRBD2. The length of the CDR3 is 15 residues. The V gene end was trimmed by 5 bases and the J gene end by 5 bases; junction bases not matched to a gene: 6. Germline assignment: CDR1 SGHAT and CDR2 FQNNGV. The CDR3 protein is CASSPIAGGHNEQFF. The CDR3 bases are TGTGCCAGCAGCCCGATAGCGGGAGGCCACAATGAGCAGTTCTTC.

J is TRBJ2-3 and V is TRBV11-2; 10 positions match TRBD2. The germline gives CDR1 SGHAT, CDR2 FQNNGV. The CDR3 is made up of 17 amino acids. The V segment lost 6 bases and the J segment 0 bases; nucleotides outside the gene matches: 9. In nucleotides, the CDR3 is TGTGCCAGCAGGACGGCCGGGACTAGCGCTAGCACAGATACGCAGTATTTT. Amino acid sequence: CASRTAGTSASTDTQYF.

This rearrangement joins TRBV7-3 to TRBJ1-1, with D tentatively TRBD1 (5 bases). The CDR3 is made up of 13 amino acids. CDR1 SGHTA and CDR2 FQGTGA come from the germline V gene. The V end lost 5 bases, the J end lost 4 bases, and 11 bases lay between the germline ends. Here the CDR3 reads CASSRGPGTEAFF. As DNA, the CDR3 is TGTGCCAGCAGCAGGGGCCCGGGCACTGAAGCTTTCTTT.

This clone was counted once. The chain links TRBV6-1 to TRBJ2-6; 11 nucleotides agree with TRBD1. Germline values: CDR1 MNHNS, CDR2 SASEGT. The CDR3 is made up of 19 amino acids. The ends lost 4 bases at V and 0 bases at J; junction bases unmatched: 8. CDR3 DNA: TGTGCCAGCAGTGGGCCGGGACAGGGGGGAAACTCTGGGGCCAACGTCCTGACTTTC. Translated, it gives CASSGPGQGGNSGANVLTF.

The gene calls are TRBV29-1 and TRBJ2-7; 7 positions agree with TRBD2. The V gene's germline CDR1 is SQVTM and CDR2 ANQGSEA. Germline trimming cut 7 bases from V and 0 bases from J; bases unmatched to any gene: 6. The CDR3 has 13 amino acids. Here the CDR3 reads CSAEGGDSYEQYF. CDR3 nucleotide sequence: TGCAGCGCTGAGGGAGGGGACTCCTACGAGCAGTACTTC.

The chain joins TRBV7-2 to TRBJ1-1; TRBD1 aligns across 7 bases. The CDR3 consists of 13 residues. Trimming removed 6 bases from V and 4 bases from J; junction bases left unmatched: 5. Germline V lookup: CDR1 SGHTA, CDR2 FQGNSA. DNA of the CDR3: TGTGCCAGCAGTCCTCAGGGGGTCACTGAAGCTTTCTTT. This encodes CASSPQGVTEAFF.

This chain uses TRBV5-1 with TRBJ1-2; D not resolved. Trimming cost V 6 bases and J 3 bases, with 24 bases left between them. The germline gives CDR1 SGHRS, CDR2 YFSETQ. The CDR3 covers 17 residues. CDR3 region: CASTREGLRGSDYGYTF. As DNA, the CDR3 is TGCGCCAGCACCCGGGAAGGACTGCGGGGTTCCGACTATGGCTACACCTTC.

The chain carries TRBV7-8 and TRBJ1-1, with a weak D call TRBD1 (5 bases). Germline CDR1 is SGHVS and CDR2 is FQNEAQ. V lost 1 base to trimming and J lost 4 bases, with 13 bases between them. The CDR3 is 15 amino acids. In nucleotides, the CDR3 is TGTGCCAGCAGCTTAGTCCCCAGGGTGGGCACTGAAGCTTTCTTT. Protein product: CASSLVPRVGTEAFF.

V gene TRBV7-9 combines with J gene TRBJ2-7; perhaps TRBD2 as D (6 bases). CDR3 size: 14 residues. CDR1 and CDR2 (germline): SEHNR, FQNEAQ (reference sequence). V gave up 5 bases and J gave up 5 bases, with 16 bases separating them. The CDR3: CASSLRGREDEQYF. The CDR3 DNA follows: TGTGCCAGCAGCCTAAGGGGCAGGGAGGACGAGCAGTACTTC.

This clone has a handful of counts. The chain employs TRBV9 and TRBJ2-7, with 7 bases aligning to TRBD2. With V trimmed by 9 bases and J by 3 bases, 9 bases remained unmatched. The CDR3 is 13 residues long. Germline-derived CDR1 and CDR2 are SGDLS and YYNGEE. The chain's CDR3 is CAIPLAALYEQYF. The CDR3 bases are TGTGCCATTCCGCTAGCGGCCCTCTACGAGCAGTACTTC.

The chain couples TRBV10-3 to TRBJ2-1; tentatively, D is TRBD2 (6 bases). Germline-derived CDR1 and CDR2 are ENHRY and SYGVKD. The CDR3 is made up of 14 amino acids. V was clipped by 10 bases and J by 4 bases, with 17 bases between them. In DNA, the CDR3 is TGTGCCACCATCAAAGCGGGTGGGTACAATGAGCAGTTCTTC. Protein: CATIKAGGYNEQFF.

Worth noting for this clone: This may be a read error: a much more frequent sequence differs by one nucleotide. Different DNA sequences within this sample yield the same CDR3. The CDR3 sequence: CASSLDRVYGYTF. The DNA for the CDR3 is TGTGCCAGCAGCTTGGACAGGGTCTATGGCTACACCTTC. The rearrangement links TRBV7-8 to TRBJ1-2, with 8 bases lining up with TRBD1. CDR3 length: 13 residues. The V gene's germline CDR1 is SGHVS and CDR2 FQNEAQ. Losses at the gene ends were 3 bases for V and 4 bases for J; bases not matched to a gene: 1.

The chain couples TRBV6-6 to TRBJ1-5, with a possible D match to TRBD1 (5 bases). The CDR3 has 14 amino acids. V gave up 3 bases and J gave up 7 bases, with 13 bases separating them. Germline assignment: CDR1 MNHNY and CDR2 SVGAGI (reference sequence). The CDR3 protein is CASSYEREGQPQHF. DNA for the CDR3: TGTGCCAGCAGTTATGAGAGGGAGGGGCAGCCCCAGCATTTT.

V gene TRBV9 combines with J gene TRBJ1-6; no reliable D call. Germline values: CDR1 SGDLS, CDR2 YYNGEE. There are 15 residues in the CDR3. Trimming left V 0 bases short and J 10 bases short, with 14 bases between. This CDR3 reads CASSVDEQVGSPLHF. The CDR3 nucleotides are TGTGCCAGCAGCGTAGATGAACAAGTGGGCTCACCCCTCCACTTT.

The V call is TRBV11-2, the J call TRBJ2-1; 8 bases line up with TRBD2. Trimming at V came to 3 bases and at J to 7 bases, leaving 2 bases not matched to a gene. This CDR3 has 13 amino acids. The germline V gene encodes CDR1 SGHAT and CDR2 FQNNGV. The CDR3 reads CASSFERENEQFF. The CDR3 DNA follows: TGTGCCAGCAGCTTCGAGCGGGAGAATGAGCAGTTCTTC.

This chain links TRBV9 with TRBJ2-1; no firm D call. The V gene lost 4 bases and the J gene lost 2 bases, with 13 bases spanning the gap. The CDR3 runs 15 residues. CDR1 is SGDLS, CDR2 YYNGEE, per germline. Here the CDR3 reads CASSPRDWAYNEQFF. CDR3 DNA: TGTGCCAGCAGCCCAAGAGACTGGGCCTACAATGAGCAGTTCTTC. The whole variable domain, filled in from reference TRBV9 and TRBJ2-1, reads DSGVTQTPKHLITATGQRVTLRCSPRSGDLSVYWYQQSLDQGLQFLIQYYNGEERAKGNILERFSAQQFPDLHSELNLSSLELGDSALYFCASSPRDWAYNEQFFGPGTRLTVL.

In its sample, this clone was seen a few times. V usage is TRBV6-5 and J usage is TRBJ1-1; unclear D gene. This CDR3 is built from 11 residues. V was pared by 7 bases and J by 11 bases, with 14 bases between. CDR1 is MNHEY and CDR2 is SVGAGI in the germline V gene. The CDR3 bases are TGTGCCAGCACCCGTGCCGGTGAGGCTTTCTTT. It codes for CASTRAGEAFF.

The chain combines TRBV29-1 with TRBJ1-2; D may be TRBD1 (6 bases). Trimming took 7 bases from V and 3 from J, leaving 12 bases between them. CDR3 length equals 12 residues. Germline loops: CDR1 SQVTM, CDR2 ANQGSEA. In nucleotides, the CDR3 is TGCAGCGCCGGGAGGGGGGACTATGGCTACACCTTC. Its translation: CSAGRGDYGYTF.

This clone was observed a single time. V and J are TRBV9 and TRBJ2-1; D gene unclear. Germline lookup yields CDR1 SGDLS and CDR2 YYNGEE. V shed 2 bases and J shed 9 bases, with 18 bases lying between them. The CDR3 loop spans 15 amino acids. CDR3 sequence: CASSVLDWIRGEQFF. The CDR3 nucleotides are TGTGCCAGCAGCGTTTTAGACTGGATTCGCGGTGAGCAGTTCTTC.

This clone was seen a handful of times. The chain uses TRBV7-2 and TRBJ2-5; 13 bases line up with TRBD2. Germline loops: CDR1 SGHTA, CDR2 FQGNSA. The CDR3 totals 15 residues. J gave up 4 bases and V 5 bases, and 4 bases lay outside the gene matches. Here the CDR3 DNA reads TGTGCCAGCAGCCGTCGGACTAGCGGGGGAGAGACCCAGTACTTC. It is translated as CASSRRTSGGETQYF.

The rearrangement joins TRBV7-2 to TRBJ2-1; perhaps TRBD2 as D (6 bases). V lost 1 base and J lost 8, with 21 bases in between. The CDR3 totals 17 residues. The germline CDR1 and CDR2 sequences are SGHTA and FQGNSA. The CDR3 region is CASSLDLRVGGKDEQFF. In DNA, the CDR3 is TGTGCCAGCAGCTTAGATCTTAGAGTAGGCGGGAAGGATGAGCAGTTCTTC.

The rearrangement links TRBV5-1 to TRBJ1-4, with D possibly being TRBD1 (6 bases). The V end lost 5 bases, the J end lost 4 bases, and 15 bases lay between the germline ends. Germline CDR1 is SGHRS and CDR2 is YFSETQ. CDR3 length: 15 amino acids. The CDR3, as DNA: TGCGCCAGCAGGGTAGTCCTGGACAGTAATGAAAAACTGTTTTTT. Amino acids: CASRVVLDSNEKLFF.

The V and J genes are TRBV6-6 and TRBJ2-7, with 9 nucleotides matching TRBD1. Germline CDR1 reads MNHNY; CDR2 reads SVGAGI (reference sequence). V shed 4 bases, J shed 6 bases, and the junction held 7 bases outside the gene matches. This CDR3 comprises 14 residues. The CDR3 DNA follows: TGTGCCAGCAGTTTGGACAGGGGATACAGCGAGCAGTACTTC. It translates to CASSLDRGYSEQYF.

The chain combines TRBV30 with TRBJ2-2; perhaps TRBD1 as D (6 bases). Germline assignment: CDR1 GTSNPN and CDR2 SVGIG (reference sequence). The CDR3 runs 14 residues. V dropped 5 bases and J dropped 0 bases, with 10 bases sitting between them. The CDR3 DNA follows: TGTGCCTGGCAACAGGGCGCGAACACCGGGGAGCTGTTTTTT. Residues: CAWQQGANTGELFF.

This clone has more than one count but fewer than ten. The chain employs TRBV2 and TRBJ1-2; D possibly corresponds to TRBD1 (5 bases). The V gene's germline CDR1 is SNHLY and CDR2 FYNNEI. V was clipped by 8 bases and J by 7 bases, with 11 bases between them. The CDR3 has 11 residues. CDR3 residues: CASEGDGGYTF. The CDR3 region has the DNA TGTGCCAGCGAAGGGGATGGTGGCTACACCTTC. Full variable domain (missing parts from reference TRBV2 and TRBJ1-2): EPEVTQTPSHQVTQMGQEVILRCVPISNHLYFYWYRQILGQKVEFLVSFYNNEISEKSEIFDDQFSVERPDGSNFTLKIRSTKLEDSAMYFCASEGDGGYTFGSGTRLTVV.

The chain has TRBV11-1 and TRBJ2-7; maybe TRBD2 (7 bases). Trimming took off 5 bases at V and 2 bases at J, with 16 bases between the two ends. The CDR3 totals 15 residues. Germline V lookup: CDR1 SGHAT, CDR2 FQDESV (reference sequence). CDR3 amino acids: CASSRSQGTTYEQYF. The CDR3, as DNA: TGTGCCAGCAGCCGTAGCCAGGGGACTACCTACGAGCAGTACTTC.

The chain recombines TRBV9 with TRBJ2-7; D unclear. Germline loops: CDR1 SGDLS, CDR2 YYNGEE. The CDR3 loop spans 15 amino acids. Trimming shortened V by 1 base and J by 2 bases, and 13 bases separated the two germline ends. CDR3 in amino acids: CASSVRYQAAYEQYF. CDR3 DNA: TGTGCCAGCAGCGTACGGTACCAGGCCGCCTACGAGCAGTACTTC.